This section outlines one T cell receptor (beta chain) sequence together with its context. Antigen: not known. The repertoire was sequenced with immunoSEQ multiplex PCR; TCRdb's copy has only in-frame clones and lacks some. The sample includes approximately 79,000 clones, 85% of them seen just once. Time point denoted: week 23, last vaccination. Doses comprised 300 ug of mutant IDH1 20-mer peptide each, plus topical imiquimod. The data belong to a study of a mutant IDH1 vaccine in newly diagnosed glioma. V gave up 4 bases and J gave up 0 bases, with 7 bases separating them. The CDR3 covers 13 residues. The germline CDR1 and CDR2 sequences are MGHRA and YSYEKL.

The TCR comes from a woman between 50 and 59 years old with glioma. The chain employs TRBV4-1 and TRBJ2-7; D may be TRBD1 (5 bases). Sequences were derived from PBMCs, sampled from a glioma patient whose treatment included an IDH1 peptide vaccine. The CDR3, as DNA: TGCGCCAGCAGCCGGGGCAGCTCCTACGAGCAGTACTTC. Amino acids: CASSRGSSYEQYF.